This TCR beta chain was sequenced in a study of T cell responses to AZD1222 COVID-19 vaccine. The data were produced by immunoSEQ multiplex PCR, yet TCRdb's version contains in-frame clones alone and is incomplete. The sample lists tens of thousands of clones, 70% to 90% occurring once. The CDR3 spans 15 residues. Per germline, CDR1 SQVTM and CDR2 ANQGSEA. V trimming: 7 bases; J trimming: 4 bases; junction bases outside the gene matches: 10. As to this clone: As yet, its antigen is unknown.

Study-level points and caveats: The reported proportion of spike-specific TCRs targeting unmutated variant regions was nearly half. Females made up more of the donors, who were largely white British, and clonal diversity may have come out too low. Just a handful of AZD1222 recipients were seropositive at baseline.

The sequence came from an adult in good health. The sequenced sample was peripheral blood, obtained on day 0 of AZD1222 vaccination. The genes are TRBV29-1 and TRBJ2-3; TRBD1 matches at 11 bases. In DNA form, the CDR3 reads TGCAGCGCCTTAAGGGGACAGGGGGATGCAGATACGCAGTATTTT. Translation gives CSALRGQGDADTQYF.